This T cell receptor beta chain was documented in a study of control samples from healthy donors and cancer patients. Sequencing used immunoSEQ multiplex PCR; TCRdb keeps in-frame clones, though not all of them. The sample includes about 82,000 clones, approximately 91% of them seen just once. CDR3 size: 15 residues. With 4 bases clipped from V and 0 bases from J, the junction kept 5 bases outside the gene matches. Germline V gene data show CDR1 as SGHDN and CDR2 as FVKESK. V usage is TRBV14 and J usage is TRBJ1-1; TRBD1 matches 7 bases. Sequenced sample: blood. The TCR sequence derives from a man aged 50 or older in good health. In DNA, the CDR3 is TGTGCCAGCAGCCGGGGGACAGTCATGAACACTGAAGCTTTCTTT. Its protein product is CASSRGTVMNTEAFF.